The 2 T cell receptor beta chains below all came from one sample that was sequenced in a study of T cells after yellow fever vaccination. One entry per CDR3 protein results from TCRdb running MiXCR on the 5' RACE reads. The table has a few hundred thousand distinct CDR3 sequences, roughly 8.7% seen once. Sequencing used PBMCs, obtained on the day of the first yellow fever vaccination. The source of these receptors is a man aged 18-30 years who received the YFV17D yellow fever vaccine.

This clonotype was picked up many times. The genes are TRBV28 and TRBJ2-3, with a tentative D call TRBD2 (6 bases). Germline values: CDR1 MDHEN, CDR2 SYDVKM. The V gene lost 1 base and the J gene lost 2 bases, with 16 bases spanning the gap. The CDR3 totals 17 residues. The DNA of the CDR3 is TGTGCCAGCAGTTTATTAGCAGCGGGTCAGGCCACAGATACGCAGTATTTT. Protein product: CASSLLAAGQATDTQYF.

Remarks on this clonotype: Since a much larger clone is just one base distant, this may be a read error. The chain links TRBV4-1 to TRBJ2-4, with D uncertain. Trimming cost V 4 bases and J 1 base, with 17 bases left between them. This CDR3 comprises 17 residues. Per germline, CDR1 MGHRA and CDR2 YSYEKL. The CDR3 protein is CASSRDFGYVAKNIQYF. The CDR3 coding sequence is TGCGCCAGCAGCCGAGATTTTGGGTACGTGGCCAAAAACATTCAGTACTTC.